This T cell receptor beta chain was observed in a study of control samples from healthy donors and cancer patients. CDR1 and CDR2 (germline): SNHLY, FYNNEI. The germline V and J ends were trimmed by 2 bases and 0 bases, with 8 bases remaining between them. The CDR3 extends over 16 amino acids. Generated by immunoSEQ multiplex PCR, the TCRdb table keeps only in-frame clones and is missing some. The sample yields approximately 84,000 clones, about nine tenths seen once. The material sequenced was blood. The chain recombines TRBV2 with TRBJ2-6; possibly TRBD1 for D (5 bases). The TCR was taken from a man aged 25 to 40 in good health. The CDR3 reads CASSERQLSGANVLTF. The CDR3 region has the DNA TGTGCCAGCAGTGAAAGACAGCTCTCTGGGGCCAACGTCCTGACTTTC.